This note documents a single T cell receptor (beta chain) sequence. V dropped 4 bases and J dropped 5; count of bases not matched to a gene: 11. CDR1 SGHRS and CDR2 YFSETQ come from the germline V gene. The CDR3 covers 15 residues. The protocol was immunoSEQ multiplex PCR, while the TCRdb copy is restricted to in-frame clones and leaves out a portion. The sample contains over 130,000 clones, about 74% of which appear only once. This sample is drawn from a study of blood T cell repertoires in COVID-19. The chain couples TRBV5-1 to TRBJ2-5; 7 positions match TRBD1. The sequence derives from a man aged 50-59 years with acute or convalescent COVID-19. Material: peripheral blood. The CDR3 coding sequence is TGCGCCAGCAGCCTGGCCTCAGGGGGTTTCGAGACCCAGTACTTC. Protein sequence: CASSLASGGFETQYF.